This entry lists 10 T cell receptor beta chains sequenced from one sample in a study of blood T cell repertoires in COVID-19. TCRdb keeps only in-frame clones here, not all; method: immunoSEQ multiplex PCR. Among roughly 99,000 clones listed, 75% to 95% were seen once. Material for sequencing was peripheral blood. The receptors were sampled from a woman younger than 45 with acute or convalescent COVID-19.

The table lists this clone with a few counts. The J gene is TRBJ1-2, the V gene TRBV5-6, with 9 bases matching TRBD1. The CDR3 totals 16 residues. Trimming cost V 0 bases and J 3 bases; bases outside gene matches: 6. From germline, CDR1 is SGHDT and CDR2 YYEEEE. The CDR3 DNA follows: TGTGCCAGCAGCTTGGCCACGGGACAGGGCTACTATGGCTACACCTTC. It is translated as CASSLATGQGYYGYTF.

The gene calls are TRBV6-5 and TRBJ2-1; 11 nucleotides agree with TRBD1. Germline CDR1 MNHEY, CDR2 SVGAGI. Trimming took 2 bases from V and 8 from J; bases not matched to a gene: 5. This CDR3 comprises 15 residues. The CDR3 nucleotides are TGTGCCAGCAGTTACAGCCTGGACAGGGGGCATGAGCAGTTCTTC. Translating it yields CASSYSLDRGHEQFF.

The chain uses TRBV29-1 and TRBJ2-1; 8 positions match TRBD2. The CDR3 is 17 amino acids. J gave up 2 bases and V 2 bases, and 11 bases lay outside the gene matches. In germline, CDR1 is SQVTM, CDR2 ANQGSEA. This chain's CDR3 is CSVELGSGGAPYNEQFF. The CDR3 nucleotides read TGCAGCGTTGAATTGGGTTCGGGGGGGGCTCCCTACAATGAGCAGTTCTTC.

The chain uses TRBV7-8 and TRBJ1-1, with 9 bases matching TRBD1. Per germline, CDR1 SGHVS and CDR2 FQNEAQ. Unmatched junction bases numbered 7, after V lost 5 bases and J lost 0 bases. This CDR3 has 16 residues. CDR3 region: CASSAAGQGMNTEAFF. CDR3 coding DNA: TGTGCCAGCAGCGCAGCGGGACAGGGCATGAACACTGAAGCTTTCTTT.

The V and J genes are TRBV21-1 and TRBJ2-1; the tabulated D call, TRBD1, remains unverified against the DNA. TRBV21-1 is labeled a pseudogene. The CDR3 has 16 residues. As DNA, the CDR3 is TGTGCCAGCAGCAAGCTGACAGAGAGCTCCTACAATGAGCAGTTCTTC. Translating it yields CASSKLTESSYNEQFF.

This clone was recorded only once. J is TRBJ2-7 and V is TRBV5-1; possibly TRBD2 for D (6 bases). Trimming took off 2 bases at V and 4 bases at J, with 16 bases between the two ends. Germline assignment: CDR1 SGHRS and CDR2 YFSETQ. This CDR3 comprises 15 residues. The CDR3 sequence is CASSFIGGGSYEQYF. CDR3 nucleotide sequence: TGCGCCAGCAGCTTTATCGGGGGAGGCAGTTACGAGCAGTACTTC.

The rearrangement links TRBV19 to TRBJ1-3; D perhaps matches TRBD1 (6 bases). This CDR3 is built from 15 residues. V was shortened by 3 bases and J by 4 bases, with 13 bases between the two germline ends. CDR1 and CDR2 from the germline V gene are LNHDA and SQIVND (reference sequence). CDR3 protein: CASSMGATEGNTIYF. The CDR3 coding sequence is TGTGCCAGTAGTATGGGGGCTACGGAAGGAAACACCATATATTTT.

The V call is TRBV4-2, the J call TRBJ1-3; D not resolved. V was cut by 3 bases and J by 0 bases, with 9 bases left in between. This CDR3 contains 15 residues. CDR1 is LGHNA and CDR2 is YNFKEQ in the germline V gene. CDR3 coding DNA: TGTGCCAGCAGCCACGGGAAGGACTCTGGAAACACCATATATTTT. Translating it yields CASSHGKDSGNTIYF.

The chain couples TRBV2 to TRBJ1-5; D may be TRBD1 (5 bases). The germline CDR1 and CDR2 sequences are SNHLY and FYNNEI. The V end lost 4 bases, the J end lost 1 base, and 14 bases lay between the germline ends. The CDR3 has 16 residues. The DNA for the CDR3 is TGTGCCAGCAGTGTCGGTGGGGGGGGAAGCAATCAGCCCCAGCATTTT. Amino acid sequence: CASSVGGGGSNQPQHF. The full variable domain, rest sourced from reference TRBV2 and TRBJ1-5, is EPEVTQTPSHQVTQMGQEVILRCVPISNHLYFYWYRQILGQKVEFLVSFYNNEISEKSEIFDDQFSVERPDGSNFTLKIRSTKLEDSAMYFCASSVGGGGSNQPQHFGDGTRLSIL.

This clone was counted once. This chain uses TRBV28 with TRBJ1-4; D may be TRBD1 (5 bases). The CDR3 is made up of 16 amino acids. The V gene's germline CDR1 is MDHEN and CDR2 SYDVKM. The germline V and J ends were trimmed by 6 bases and 0 bases, with 14 bases remaining between them. The CDR3 DNA reads as TGTGCCAGCAGGCCCGGGGGGTCAACAACTAATGAAAAACTGTTTTTT. Translated: CASRPGGSTTNEKLFF.